Below, one T cell receptor beta chain is given with its context. Its antigen is unidentified. Cultured CD4+ T cell DNA was sequenced using the Oncomine TCR Beta short-read assay. Genomic DNA was isolated from CD4+ T cells that had been cultured. TCRdb analysed the PCR reads with MiXCR anew, one entry per CDR3 protein. The sample contains about 20,000 distinct CDR3 sequences, 60% of which appear only once. This specimen belongs to a study of vaccination and CD4 T cells after COVID-19. Noted treatment: 10-day PBMC culture with coronavirus spike peptide pools or control peptides (ViraFEST assay). Germline assignment: CDR1 SGHNT and CDR2 YENEEA. This CDR3 is built from 13 residues. The ends were cut back, 4 bases at V and 6 bases at J, with 13 bases in the middle.

The sequence was collected from a human donor who had recovered from COVID-19. V is TRBV11-3 and J is TRBJ2-7; D uncertain. The sample consisted of CD4+ T cells from blood, cultured in vitro, taken after SARS-CoV-2 vaccination. The CDR3 DNA reads as TGTGCCAGCAGCTCTCTCGTGCTTTCCGAGCAGTACTTC. Translated: CASSSLVLSEQYF.